These 17 T cell receptor beta chains share one sample of origin, sequenced in a study of CD8 T cells in Susac syndrome. With random hexamers, 0.5 to 1 ug RNA was reverse transcribed. A single record per CDR3 protein comes from TCRdb applying MiXCR to the immunoSEQ multiplex PCR reads. The table shows about 180,000 distinct CDR3 sequences, with roughly 94% occurring only once. Sequencing was done on a sample of CD4+ T cells from PBMCs. All receptors come from a human donor with Susac syndrome.

This rearrangement joins TRBV28 to TRBJ2-7; possible D gene TRBD1, 6 bases. V lost 7 bases to trimming and J lost 6 bases, with 16 bases between them. The CDR3 sequence is 13 residues long. Germline assignment: CDR1 MDHEN and CDR2 SYDVKM. The CDR3 DNA is TGTGCCAGCAAGGGAACAGGGCTGGGCGAGCAGTACTTC. Its translation is CASKGTGLGEQYF.

The genes are TRBV25-1 and TRBJ2-4; D may be TRBD1 or TRBD2 (7 bases each). This CDR3 region has 15 residues. The germline V gene encodes CDR1 MGHDK and CDR2 SYGVNS. Trimming shortened V by 1 base and J by 8 bases, and 15 bases separated the two germline ends. The CDR3: CASSESGGAEDIQYF. CDR3 DNA: TGTGCCAGCAGTGAATCAGGGGGGGCTGAGGACATTCAGTACTTC.

V is TRBV10-3 and J is TRBJ2-5, with D unclear. Trimming cost V 0 bases and J 1 base, with 3 bases left between them. This CDR3 spans 13 amino acids. CDR1 and CDR2 from the germline V gene are ENHRY and SYGVKD. The CDR3 here is CAISESSQETQYF. CDR3 bases: TGTGCCATCAGTGAGTCATCCCAAGAGACCCAGTACTTC.

The chain links TRBV6-2 or TRBV6-3 to TRBJ1-5; D remains ambiguous. The germline V and J ends were trimmed by 8 bases and 4 bases, with 15 bases remaining between them. There are 14 residues in the CDR3. Germline-derived CDR1 and CDR2 are MNHEY and SVGEGT. The CDR3 DNA reads TGTGCCAGCTGCCCAGGAGGGAGGAATCAGCCCCAGCATTTT. Protein sequence: CASCPGGRNQPQHF.

The rearrangement joins TRBV25-1 to TRBJ2-7; D call uncertain. This CDR3 contains 13 residues. Germline CDR1 is MGHDK and CDR2 is SYGVNS. V lost 7 bases and J 6 bases, leaving 16 bases between the germline ends. CDR3 protein: CASKSVRGSEQYF. Here the CDR3 DNA reads TGTGCCAGCAAATCGGTCCGCGGCTCCGAGCAGTACTTC.

The J gene is TRBJ2-1, the V gene TRBV11-3; TRBD1 aligns across 7 bases. There are 15 residues in the CDR3. Germline assignment: CDR1 SGHNT and CDR2 YENEEA. V was clipped by 6 bases and J by 1 base; unmatched bases: 6. CDR3 in DNA: TGTGCCAGCAGTCACAGGGGTGGGTCCTACAATGAGCAGTTCTTC. This sequence encodes CASSHRGGSYNEQFF.

V usage is TRBV5-1 and J usage is TRBJ2-7, with 7 bases fitting TRBD1. This CDR3 comprises 14 residues. Germline lookup yields CDR1 SGHRS and CDR2 YFSETQ. J gave up 7 bases and V 4 bases, and 11 bases lay outside the gene matches. The CDR3 DNA is TGCGCCAGCAGCCGACTAACAGGGGCGTGGGAGCAGTACTTC. This codes for CASSRLTGAWEQYF.

The V gene is TRBV29-1, the J gene TRBJ2-7; no definite D call. With 4 bases removed from V and 4 bases from J, the gap between germline ends came to 8 bases. This CDR3 region has 11 residues. Germline CDR1 and CDR2: SQVTM and ANQGSEA. CDR3 protein: CSVGQEYEQYF. Here the CDR3 DNA reads TGCAGCGTTGGCCAGGAATACGAGCAGTACTTC.

The rearrangement links TRBV14 to TRBJ1-4, with 7 bases matching TRBD1. CDR3 size: 16 residues. The germline CDR1 and CDR2 sequences are SGHDN and FVKESK. The V gene end was trimmed by 0 bases and the J gene end by 3 bases; junction bases not matched to a gene: 4. CDR3 nucleotide sequence: TGTGCCAGCAGCCAAGATCCGGGACAGCCTAATGAAAAACTGTTTTTT. Translation gives CASSQDPGQPNEKLFF.

This chain links TRBV12-3 or TRBV12-4 with TRBJ1-2, with 7 bases matching TRBD1. The CDR3 loop spans 14 amino acids. V lost 1 base and J lost 13; bases outside the gene matches: 12. The chain's CDR3 is CASSLGIGTGVFTF. The CDR3 DNA reads as TGTGCCAGCAGTTTAGGTATAGGAACAGGGGTCTTCACCTTC.

A few counts support this clonotype. The V call is TRBV20-1, the J call TRBJ2-7; D is uncertain. The CDR3 is 12 amino acids. Germline V gene lookup returns CDR1 DFQATT and CDR2 SNEGSKA (reference sequence). Trimming left V 4 bases short and J 4 bases short, with 11 bases between. The CDR3 loop is CSATSGVYEQYF. CDR3 sequence (DNA): TGCAGTGCTACTTCAGGCGTATACGAGCAGTACTTC.

The chain combines TRBV7-9 with TRBJ1-1; 9 bases align to TRBD1. The CDR3 sequence is 16 residues long. Trimming took 0 bases from V and 1 from J; bases not matched to a gene: 3. Looked up from germline, CDR1 is SEHNR and CDR2 is FQNEAQ (reference sequence). DNA of the CDR3: TGTGCCAGCAGCTTAGCGGTGGGACAGGGGAACACTGAAGCTTTCTTT. Translated, it gives CASSLAVGQGNTEAFF.

The chain links TRBV9 to TRBJ1-2; a weak D match, TRBD1 (5 bases). CDR3 length: 14 amino acids. Germline V lookup: CDR1 SGDLS, CDR2 YYNGEE. V lost 4 bases to trimming and J lost 0 bases, with 10 bases between them. CDR3 amino acids: CASSLEGSNYGYTF. The CDR3 DNA reads TGTGCCAGCAGCTTAGAGGGGTCTAACTATGGCTACACCTTC.

This chain uses TRBV5-4 with TRBJ1-1; no reliable D call. V was pared by 0 bases and J by 1 base, with 10 bases between. This CDR3 is 15 amino acids long. Germline V gene sequence: CDR1 SGHNT, CDR2 YYREEE (reference sequence). CDR3 residues: CASSLERERNTEAFF. The CDR3 nucleotides read TGTGCCAGCAGCTTGGAAAGGGAGAGGAACACTGAAGCTTTCTTT.

The chain couples TRBV20-1 to TRBJ2-5; 7 bases agree with TRBD1. Germline V gives CDR1 DFQATT, CDR2 SNEGSKA (reference sequence). The junction had 6 bases not matched to a gene; V was cut back by 6 bases and J by 5 bases. The CDR3 loop spans 12 amino acids. The CDR3 loop reads CSADDRAETQYF. The CDR3 DNA reads TGCAGTGCAGATGACAGGGCGGAGACCCAGTACTTC.

V gene TRBV20-1 combines with J gene TRBJ2-3; D could derive from TRBD1 or TRBD2 (5 bases each). There are 15 residues in the CDR3. V lost 5 bases to trimming and J lost 1 base, with 16 bases between them. Germline CDR1 reads DFQATT; CDR2 reads SNEGSKA (reference sequence). CDR3 DNA: TGCAGTGCTGCCCAGGGCGGGTCCGGCACAGATACGCAGTATTTT. This codes for CSAAQGGSGTDTQYF.

The CDR3 protein is CASSPGGARLNEKLFF. The CDR3 nucleotides are TGCGCCAGCAGCCCGGGAGGTGCACGGCTTAATGAAAAACTGTTTTTT. This sequence joins TRBV4-1 and TRBJ1-4; D is unresolved. The CDR3 sequence is 16 residues long. Germline V lookup: CDR1 MGHRA, CDR2 YSYEKL. V lost 4 bases, J lost 4 bases, and 16 bases lay in between.